These 20 T cell receptor beta chains share one sample of origin, sequenced in a study of CD8+CD57+ T cells in acquired aplastic anemia. TCR beta VDJ and CDR3 were profiled, and genomic DNA was the template. TCRdb passed the reads through MiXCR, listing each CDR3 protein once. The sample records 150,000 to 200,000 distinct CDR3 sequences, 55% to 65% being singletons. Individuals selected for sequencing had exhibited CD8+CD57+ cell expansion on flow cytometry. The sequenced sample was sorted CD4+, CD8+, or CD8+CD57+ T cells (not recorded which) from PBMCs. These receptors all stem from a human donor with aplastic anemia.

CDR3 nucleotides: TGCAGTGCTAGAGCTACTACCGTCAGGTACGAGCAGTACTTC. It yields the protein CSARATTVRYEQYF. The V call is TRBV20-1, the J call TRBJ2-7; D is unclear. V was clipped by 1 base and J by 4 bases, with 14 bases between them. CDR1 and CDR2 from the germline V gene are DFQATT and SNEGSKA (reference sequence). This CDR3 is 14 amino acids long.

The chain employs TRBV7-8 and TRBJ2-1; D call uncertain. This CDR3 comprises 13 residues. Germline CDR1 and CDR2: SGHVS and FQNEAQ. Between the trimmed V and J ends, which lost 5 bases and 7 bases, there was a span of 12 bases. The CDR3, as DNA: TGTGCCAGCAGCAGCGCCCTAGGAAATGAGCAGTTCTTC. Translating it yields CASSSALGNEQFF.

Comments on this clonotype: A read error may account for a junction end that differs from germline. This chain joins TRBV2 and TRBJ2-3, with TRBD1 identical over 7 bases. CDR1 is SNHLY, CDR2 FYNNEI, per germline. This CDR3 is built from 16 residues. The CDR3 DNA sequence: TGTGCCAGCAGTGAAGGAGGGGGCCGAATCACAGGTACGCAGTATTTT. As protein: CASSEGGGRITGTQYF.

CDR3 in DNA: TGCAGTGCTAGAGGACGTGGGGACTACAATGAGCAGTTCTTC. It specifies CSARGRGDYNEQFF. The chain uses TRBV20-1 and TRBJ2-1, with no clear D. Germline V gene lookup returns CDR1 DFQATT and CDR2 SNEGSKA (reference sequence). Between the trimmed V and J ends, which lost 1 base and 3 bases, there was a span of 10 bases. The CDR3 extends over 14 amino acids.

This sequence joins TRBV7-9 and TRBJ2-3; either TRBD1 or TRBD2 may fit D (6 bases each). Germline V gene sequence: CDR1 SEHNR, CDR2 FQNEAQ (reference sequence). Trimming took 5 bases from V and 0 from J, leaving 15 bases between them. The CDR3 totals 16 residues. The CDR3 bases are TGTGCCAGCAGCCAAAAGGGGGGCGGAAGCACAGATACGCAGTATTTT. Its translation is CASSQKGGGSTDTQYF.

Turning to this clonotype: The junction and the germline gene differ at one end; a read error may be behind it. The chain uses TRBV5-1 and TRBJ2-7, with D possibly being TRBD2 (6 bases). Germline V gives CDR1 SGHRS, CDR2 YFSETQ. This CDR3 has 12 residues. The CDR3 DNA sequence: TGCTCCAGCAGCTTGGCGGGGTACGAGCAGTACTTC. Translation gives CSSSLAGYEQYF.

This clonotype was seen a few times. Here the CDR3 omits its conserved ending phenylalanine or tryptophan, so a read error is the likely source. The DNA is left out, because the CDR3 cannot be placed on it with certainty; the CDR3 is given as TCRdb lists it. The CDR3: CSVEVGAGV. V gene TRBV29-1 combines with J gene TRBJ1-3; the tabulated D call, TRBD1, remains unverified against the DNA. Germline CDR1 is SQVTM and CDR2 is ANQGSEA. With termini counted, the CDR3 has 9 amino acids.

The genes are TRBV7-2 and TRBJ2-7, with D unclear. CDR1 is SGHTA, CDR2 FQGNSA, per germline. This CDR3 is 11 amino acids long. V was cut by 7 bases and J by 3 bases, with 7 bases left in between. Here the CDR3 reads CASTADYEQYF. The CDR3 nucleotides are TGTGCCAGCACGGCGGACTACGAGCAGTACTTC.

The chain combines TRBV7-9 with TRBJ1-2; 8 bases match TRBD1. From germline, CDR1 is SEHNR and CDR2 FQNEAQ (reference sequence). Trimming at V came to 7 bases and at J to 4 bases, leaving 14 bases not matched to a gene. The CDR3 length is 16 residues. The CDR3 region has the DNA TGTGCCAGCACCCTAAAACGAGACAGGGGAGCCTATGGCTACACCTTC. Protein sequence: CASTLKRDRGAYGYTF.

This chain uses TRBV19 with TRBJ2-5, with TRBD1 as a possible D gene (5 bases). The V gene lost 5 bases and the J gene lost 1 base, with 11 bases spanning the gap. The CDR3 contains 14 residues. From germline, CDR1 is LNHDA and CDR2 SQIVND (reference sequence). CDR3 in amino acids: CASSALDSQETQYF. The DNA of the CDR3 is TGTGCCAGTAGTGCCCTAGACAGCCAAGAGACCCAGTACTTC.

The chain links TRBV19 to TRBJ1-2, with 8 bases aligning to TRBD1. The CDR3 contains 14 residues. The germline CDR1 and CDR2 sequences are LNHDA and SQIVND (reference sequence). The junction had 10 bases not matched to a gene; V was cut back by 9 bases and J by 4 bases. Here the CDR3 reads CASRAGGFSYGYTF. Here the CDR3 DNA reads TGTGCCAGCAGGGCAGGGGGCTTCTCCTATGGCTACACCTTC.

The CDR3 here is CSAYRESSYNEQFF. The CDR3 DNA sequence: TGCAGTGCTTACAGGGAAAGCTCCTACAATGAGCAGTTCTTC. V usage is TRBV20-1 and J usage is TRBJ2-1; D is perhaps TRBD1 (6 bases). CDR1 DFQATT and CDR2 SNEGSKA come from the germline V gene (reference sequence). Trimming pared 5 bases from V and 0 bases from J, leaving 11 bases between. The CDR3 covers 14 residues.

V is TRBV5-1 and J is TRBJ1-1, with 7 bases that match TRBD1. The CDR3 runs 14 residues. Germline assignment: CDR1 SGHRS and CDR2 YFSETQ. V gave up 2 bases and J gave up 6 bases; unmatched junction bases: 7. This CDR3 reads CASSFFGQEAEAFF. CDR3 bases: TGCGCCAGCAGCTTTTTCGGACAGGAGGCTGAAGCTTTCTTT.

The V and J genes are TRBV7-9 and TRBJ2-2; D unclear. The V gene's germline CDR1 is SEHNR and CDR2 FQNEAQ (reference sequence). V dropped 6 bases and J dropped 0 bases, with 8 bases sitting between them. The CDR3 extends over 14 amino acids. CDR3 sequence: CASRGIANTGELFF. For the CDR3, the DNA is TGTGCCAGCAGGGGGATCGCGAACACCGGGGAGCTGTTTTTT.

The table lists this clonotype with many counts. The genes are TRBV4-1 and TRBJ2-7, with 9 bases aligning to TRBD2. Germline assignment: CDR1 MGHRA and CDR2 YSYEKL. Germline trimming cut 3 bases from V and 0 bases from J; bases unmatched to any gene: 6. The CDR3 sequence is 16 residues long. CDR3 region: CASSQSGGGASYEQYF. The CDR3 DNA is TGCGCCAGCAGCCAGTCCGGCGGGGGGGCCTCCTACGAGCAGTACTTC.

This clonotype was observed a handful of times. The V gene is TRBV27, the J gene TRBJ2-3; 9 bases agree with TRBD2. Germline CDR1 MNHEY, CDR2 SMNVEV (reference sequence). Trimming at V came to 2 bases and at J to 10 bases, leaving 4 bases not matched to a gene. The CDR3 sequence is 13 residues long. Here the CDR3 reads CASSLAGGRAQYF. Written as DNA, the CDR3 is TGTGCCAGCAGTTTAGCGGGGGGGCGAGCGCAGTATTTT.

This chain joins TRBV9 and TRBJ2-7; D gene ambiguous. The CDR3 runs 15 residues. V was trimmed by 2 bases and J by 7 bases, leaving 19 bases between them. CDR1 is SGDLS and CDR2 is YYNGEE in the germline V gene. CDR3 sequence reads: CASSVSSHTAAEQYF. The CDR3 DNA sequence: TGTGCCAGCAGCGTCTCCAGCCACACCGCAGCTGAGCAGTACTTC.

The chain has TRBV19 and TRBJ2-2; the D is unclear. The CDR3 loop spans 15 amino acids. Trimming took off 2 bases at V and 1 base at J, with 8 bases between the two ends. Germline lookup yields CDR1 LNHDA and CDR2 SQIVND (reference sequence). The CDR3: CASSIRTLNTGELFF. The CDR3 nucleotides read TGTGCCAGTAGTATACGTACTTTGAACACCGGGGAGCTGTTTTTT. Full variable domain (remainder filled in from reference TRBV19 and TRBJ2-2): DGGITQSPKYLFRKEGQNVTLSCEQNLNHDAMYWYRQDPGQGLRLIYYSQIVNDFQKGDIAEGYSVSREKKESFPLTVTSAQKNPTAFYLCASSIRTLNTGELFFGEGSRLTVL.

This clonotype was counted once. The chain joins TRBV20-1 to TRBJ2-3; a possible D gene is TRBD2 (6 bases). The V end was cut by 6 bases, the J end by 0 bases, with 10 bases between. The CDR3 consists of 13 residues. The germline gives CDR1 DFQATT, CDR2 SNEGSKA (reference sequence). The CDR3 DNA is TGCAGTGCCAGGACTACTAGCACAGATACGCAGTATTTT. It is translated as CSARTTSTDTQYF.

The chain carries TRBV7-3 and TRBJ2-5; D perhaps matches TRBD2 (6 bases). The V and J ends lost 5 bases and 10 bases respectively, with 26 bases between them. There are 16 residues in the CDR3. Germline CDR1 SGHTA, CDR2 FQGTGA. The CDR3 DNA is TGTGCCAGCAGCCGGGGAATTCTAGCGCCCCAACCCGTCCAGTACTTC. Translating gives CASSRGILAPQPVQYF.